Below, one T cell receptor (beta chain) is given with its context. These data originate in a study of blood T cell repertoires in COVID-19. At the level of the study: T cells, B-cell-depleted T cells, or PBMCs provided the cDNA or gDNA that served as material.

The CDR3 covers 15 residues. Germline V CDR1 and CDR2: MNHEY, SVGAGI. V lost 6 bases, J lost 2 bases, and 8 bases stayed unmatched. Original data processing: Reference gene primers were amplified, and this amplification served to estimate nucleated cell counts. Data came from immunoSEQ multiplex PCR; TCRdb stores just in-frame clones and leaves some out. V, J and clone size reflect that table, while D and trimming were determined from the DNA. The sample records some 200,000 clones, around 80% being singletons. This receptor was obtained from a woman aged 55-75 years who had recovered from COVID-19. This chain uses TRBV6-5 with TRBJ2-5, with TRBD2 identical over 8 bases. The sample taken for sequencing was peripheral blood. CDR3 DNA sequence: TGTGCCAGCAGCATAAGCGGGGGAATACAAGAGACCCAGTACTTC. Amino acids: CASSISGGIQETQYF.